This TCR beta chain was profiled in a study of blood T cell repertoires in COVID-19. Overall study: T cells, B-cell-depleted T cells, or PBMCs provided the cDNA or gDNA that served as material.

Using immunoSEQ multiplex PCR, the repertoire was profiled, and TCRdb retains in-frame clones only, with some absent. The data show approximately 330,000 clones, with about 91% seen just once and roughly a tenth held by the top ten. Recruited during active infection, patients (from Seattle) were subsequently followed longitudinally. CDR1 SEHNR and CDR2 FQNEAQ come from the germline V gene (reference sequence). This CDR3 is built from 13 residues. V dropped 5 bases and J dropped 6 bases, with 11 bases sitting between them. The sample was peripheral blood. This sequence was found in a man aged 30 to 45 with COVID-19, enrolled during active disease. The chain combines TRBV7-9 with TRBJ1-5; the D gene is possibly TRBD1 (5 bases). DNA of the CDR3: TGTGCCAGCAGCCCAGGAGGGGCTCAGCCCCAGCATTTT. Translated: CASSPGGAQPQHF.